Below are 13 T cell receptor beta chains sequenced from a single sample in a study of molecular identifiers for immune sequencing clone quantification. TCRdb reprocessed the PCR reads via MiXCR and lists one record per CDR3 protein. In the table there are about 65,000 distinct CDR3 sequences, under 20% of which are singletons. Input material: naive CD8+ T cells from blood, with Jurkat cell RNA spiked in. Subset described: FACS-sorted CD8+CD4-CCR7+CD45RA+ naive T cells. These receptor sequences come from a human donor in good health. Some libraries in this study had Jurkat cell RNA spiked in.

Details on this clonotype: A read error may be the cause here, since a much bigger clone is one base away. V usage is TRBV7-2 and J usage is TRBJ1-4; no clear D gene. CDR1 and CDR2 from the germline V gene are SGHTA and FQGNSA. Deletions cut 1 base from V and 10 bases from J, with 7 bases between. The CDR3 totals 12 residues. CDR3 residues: CASSLDLLKLFF. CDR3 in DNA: TGTGCCAGCAGCTTAGACCTGCTAAAACTGTTTTTT.

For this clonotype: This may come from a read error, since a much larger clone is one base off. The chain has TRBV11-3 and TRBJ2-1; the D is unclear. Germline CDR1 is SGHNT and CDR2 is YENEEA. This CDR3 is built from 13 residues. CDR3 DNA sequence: TGTGCCAGCAGCTTAGAGTACGGCAATGAGCGGTTCTTC. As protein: CASSLEYGNERFF.

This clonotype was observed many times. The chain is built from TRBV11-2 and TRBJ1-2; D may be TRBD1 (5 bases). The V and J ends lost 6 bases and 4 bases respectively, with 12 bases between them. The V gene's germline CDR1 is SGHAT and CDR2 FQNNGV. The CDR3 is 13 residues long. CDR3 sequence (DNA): TGTGCCAGCAGGGGCAGGGAGAGCTATGGCTACACCTTC. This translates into CASRGRESYGYTF.

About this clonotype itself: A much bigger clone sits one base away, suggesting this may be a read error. The CDR3 DNA reads TGTGCCGGCAGTTATTTCCTAGCGGACTCCTACGAGCAGTACTTC. Amino acid sequence: CAGSYFLADSYEQYF. The chain has TRBV6-6 and TRBJ2-7, with 7 nucleotides matching TRBD2. The CDR3 extends over 15 amino acids. Germline CDR1 reads MNHNY; CDR2 reads SVGAGI (reference sequence).

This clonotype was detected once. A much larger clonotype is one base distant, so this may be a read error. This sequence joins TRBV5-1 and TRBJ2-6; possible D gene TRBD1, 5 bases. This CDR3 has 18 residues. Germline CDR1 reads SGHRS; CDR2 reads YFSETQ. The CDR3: CASSLKLGTFSGANILTF. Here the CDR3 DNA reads TGCGCCAGCAGCCTGAAGCTAGGAACTTTCTCTGGGGCCAACATCCTGACTTTC.

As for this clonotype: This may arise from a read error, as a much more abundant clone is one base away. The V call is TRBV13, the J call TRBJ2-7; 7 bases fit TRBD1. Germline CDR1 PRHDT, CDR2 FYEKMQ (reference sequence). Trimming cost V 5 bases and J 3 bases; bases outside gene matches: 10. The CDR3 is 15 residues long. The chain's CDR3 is CASSLQGQYFYEQYF. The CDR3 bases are TGTGCCAGCAGCCTGCAGGGACAGTACTTCTACGAGCAGTACTTC.

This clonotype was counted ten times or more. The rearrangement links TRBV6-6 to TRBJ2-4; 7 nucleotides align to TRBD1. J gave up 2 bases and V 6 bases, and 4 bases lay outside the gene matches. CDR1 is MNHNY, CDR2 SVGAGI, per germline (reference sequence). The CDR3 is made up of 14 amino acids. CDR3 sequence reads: CASSQDRSKNIQYF. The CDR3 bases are TGTGCCAGCAGCCAGGACAGGTCCAAAAACATTCAGTACTTC.

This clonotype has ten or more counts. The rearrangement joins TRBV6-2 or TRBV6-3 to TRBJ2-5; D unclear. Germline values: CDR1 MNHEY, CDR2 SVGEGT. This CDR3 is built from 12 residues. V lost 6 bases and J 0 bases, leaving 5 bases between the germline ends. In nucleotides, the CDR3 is TGTGCCAGCAGACGGGACCAAGAGACCCAGTACTTC. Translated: CASRRDQETQYF.

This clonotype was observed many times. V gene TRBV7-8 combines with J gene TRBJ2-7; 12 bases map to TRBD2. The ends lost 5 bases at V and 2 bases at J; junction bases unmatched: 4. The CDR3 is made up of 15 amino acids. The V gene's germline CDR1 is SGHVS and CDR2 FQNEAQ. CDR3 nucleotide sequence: TGTGCCAGCAGCCCGACTAGCGGGAGCCCCTACGAGCAGTACTTC. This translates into CASSPTSGSPYEQYF.

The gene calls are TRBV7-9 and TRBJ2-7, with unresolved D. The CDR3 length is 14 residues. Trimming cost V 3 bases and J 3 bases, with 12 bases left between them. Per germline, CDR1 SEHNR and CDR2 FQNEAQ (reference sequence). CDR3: CASSLRSRSYEQYF. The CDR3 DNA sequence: TGTGCCAGCAGCTTGCGTAGCAGGAGCTACGAGCAGTACTTC. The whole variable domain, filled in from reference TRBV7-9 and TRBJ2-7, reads DTGVSQNPRHKITKRGQNVTFRCDPISEHNRLYWYRQTLGQGPEFLTYFQNEAQLEKSRLLSDRFSAERPKGSFSTLEIQRTEQGDSAMYLCASSLRSRSYEQYFGPGTRLTVT.

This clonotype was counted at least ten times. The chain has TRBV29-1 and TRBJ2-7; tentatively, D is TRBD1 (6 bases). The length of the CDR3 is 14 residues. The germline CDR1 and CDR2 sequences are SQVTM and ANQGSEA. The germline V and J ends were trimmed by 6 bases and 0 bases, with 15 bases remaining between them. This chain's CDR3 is CSVRGGPSSYEQYF. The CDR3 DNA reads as TGCAGCGTGAGAGGGGGACCCAGCTCCTACGAGCAGTACTTC.

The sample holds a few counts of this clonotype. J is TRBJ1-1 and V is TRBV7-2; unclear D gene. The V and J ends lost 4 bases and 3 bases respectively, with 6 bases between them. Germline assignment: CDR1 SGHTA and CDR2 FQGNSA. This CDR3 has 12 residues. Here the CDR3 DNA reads TGTGCCAGCAGCTCGTTTTACACTGAAGCTTTCTTT. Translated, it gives CASSSFYTEAFF.

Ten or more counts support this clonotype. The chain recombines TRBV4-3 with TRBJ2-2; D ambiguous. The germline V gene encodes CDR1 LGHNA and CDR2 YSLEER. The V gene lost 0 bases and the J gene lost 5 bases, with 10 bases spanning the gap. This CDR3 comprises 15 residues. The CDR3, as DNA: TGCGCCAGCAGCCAAGATGGAACTCCAACCGGGGAGCTGTTTTTT. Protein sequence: CASSQDGTPTGELFF.